This entry lists 24 T cell receptor beta chains sequenced from one sample in a study of cytomegalovirus exposure and HLA in healthy donors. PCR used 60 Vbeta primers and 13 Jbeta primers. Sequencing used immunoSEQ multiplex PCR; TCRdb keeps in-frame clones, though not all of them. Here the sample spans 190,000 or so clones, around three quarters being singletons. The specimen sequenced was PBMCs. The source is a boy younger than 18 in good health and CMV-seronegative.

This chain links TRBV10-3 with TRBJ1-1, with TRBD1 as a possible D gene (6 bases). This CDR3 spans 14 amino acids. Trimming removed 4 bases from V and 3 bases from J, with 12 bases in between. In germline, CDR1 is ENHRY, CDR2 SYGVKD. The CDR3 nucleotides are TGTGCCATCAGTGGTGACAGGAGTTACACTGAAGCTTTCTTT. This translates into CAISGDRSYTEAFF.

This clone was counted a single time. Other DNA sequences in this specimen translate into the identical CDR3. The V and J genes are TRBV5-1 and TRBJ2-2; the match to TRBD2 covers 11 bases. The CDR3 extends over 18 amino acids. Germline assignment: CDR1 SGHRS and CDR2 YFSETQ. J gave up 5 bases and V 3 bases, and 12 bases lay outside the gene matches. CDR3 loop: CASSSKLAGDQNTGELFF. In DNA form, the CDR3 reads TGCGCCAGCAGCTCGAAACTAGCGGGGGATCAGAATACCGGGGAGCTGTTTTTT.

The chain couples TRBV30 to TRBJ1-6; maybe TRBD1 (5 bases). Germline CDR1 is GTSNPN and CDR2 is SVGIG (reference sequence). V was cut by 5 bases and J by 0 bases, with 5 bases left in between. The CDR3 has 13 amino acids. The DNA of the CDR3 is TGTGCCTGGGACAGCTCCTATAATTCACCCCTCCACTTT. Encoded protein: CAWDSSYNSPLHF.

V gene TRBV25-1 combines with J gene TRBJ1-2; no firm D call. Germline lookup yields CDR1 MGHDK and CDR2 SYGVNS. Between the trimmed V and J ends, which lost 2 bases and 6 bases, there was a span of 13 bases. This CDR3 is 14 amino acids long. The CDR3 is CASSETPGYHGYTF. The CDR3 DNA sequence: TGTGCCAGCAGTGAAACGCCAGGCTACCATGGCTACACCTTC.

The J gene is TRBJ1-1, the V gene TRBV10-3; tentative D call: TRBD1 (5 bases). Germline assignment: CDR1 ENHRY and CDR2 SYGVKD. The CDR3 contains 15 residues. The germline V and J ends were trimmed by 1 base and 1 base, with 10 bases remaining between them. The DNA for the CDR3 is TGTGCCATCAGTGAGTTGTTCCAGGGGAACACTGAAGCTTTCTTT. This sequence encodes CAISELFQGNTEAFF.

CDR3 in DNA: TGTGCCAGCAGCGTCGTAGGAGGCGGGGGGCCCGTGGGGTTGGAGGATACGCAGTATTTT. It specifies CASSVVGGGGPVGLEDTQYF. V usage is TRBV7-8 and J usage is TRBJ2-3, with 8 bases fitting TRBD2. Germline lookup yields CDR1 SGHVS and CDR2 FQNEAQ. V dropped 5 bases and J dropped 6; count of bases not matched to a gene: 25. There are 20 residues in the CDR3.

The chain has TRBV30 and TRBJ1-3; 9 bases agree with TRBD1. With 4 bases clipped from V and 4 bases from J, the junction kept 8 bases outside the gene matches. The CDR3 runs to 15 residues. CDR1 and CDR2 (germline): GTSNPN, SVGIG (reference sequence). The CDR3 DNA sequence: TGTGCCTGGACGGTCGGACAGGGGCGGGGAAACACCATATATTTT. It codes for CAWTVGQGRGNTIYF.

The V gene is TRBV7-3, the J gene TRBJ1-2; a weak D match, TRBD1 (5 bases). Germline lookup yields CDR1 SGHTA and CDR2 FQGTGA. Trimming removed 3 bases at V and 4 bases at J, with 9 bases between. The CDR3 length is 13 residues. The CDR3 nucleotides are TGTGCCAGCAGCTTGCAGGGAGGCTATGGCTACACCTTC. This encodes CASSLQGGYGYTF.

V and J are TRBV9 and TRBJ2-3, with D tentatively TRBD2 (6 bases). The V end lost 0 bases, the J end lost 6 bases, and 17 bases lay between the germline ends. This CDR3 region has 16 residues. In germline, CDR1 is SGDLS, CDR2 YYNGEE. This CDR3 reads CASSVVGSGRPDTQYF. As DNA, the CDR3 is TGTGCCAGCAGCGTAGTAGGTAGCGGTCGTCCGGATACGCAGTATTTT.

V is TRBV18 and J is TRBJ1-2; tentatively, D is TRBD1 (6 bases). V was shortened by 3 bases and J by 4 bases, with 15 bases between the two germline ends. Germline V gene sequence: CDR1 KGHSH, CDR2 LQKENI. The CDR3 spans 15 residues. CDR3 DNA: TGTGCCAGCTCACCCGGTTCTAGGGGGAGCTATGGCTACACCTTC. Translating it yields CASSPGSRGSYGYTF.

CDR3: CASSPSWQVNTEAFF. DNA of the CDR3: TGTGCCAGCTCACCAAGTTGGCAGGTGAACACTGAAGCTTTCTTT. This chain links TRBV18 with TRBJ1-1, with D unclear. V was cut by 2 bases and J by 0 bases, with 10 bases left in between. This CDR3 has 15 amino acids. The V gene's germline CDR1 is KGHSH and CDR2 LQKENI.

The rearrangement joins TRBV2 to TRBJ2-2; D gene ambiguous. The germline V and J ends were trimmed by 6 bases and 4 bases, with 6 bases remaining between them. The germline V gene encodes CDR1 SNHLY and CDR2 FYNNEI. CDR3 length equals 12 residues. CDR3 sequence: CASSTATGELFF. In DNA form, the CDR3 reads TGTGCCAGCAGCACAGCCACCGGGGAGCTGTTTTTT.

In regard to this clone: The CDR3 end shows no conserved phenylalanine or tryptophan, and so a read error is likely. The chain is built from TRBV10-3 and TRBJ2-7, with 9 bases matching TRBD1. Germline CDR1 reads ENHRY; CDR2 reads SYGVKD. This CDR3 is built from 12 residues. Unmatched junction bases numbered 0, after V lost 8 bases and J lost 1 base. CDR3 protein: CAIGTGSYEQYL. In DNA form, the CDR3 reads TGTGCCATCGGGACAGGGTCCTACGAGCAGTACCTC.

The chain joins TRBV28 to TRBJ2-7, with 7 positions matching TRBD1. The trim removed 10 bases at V and 1 base at J, leaving 7 bases unmatched. CDR1 and CDR2 from the germline V gene are MDHEN and SYDVKM. This CDR3 is 13 amino acids long. DNA for the CDR3: TGTGCCACCGACAGGGTGGAGTCCTACGAGCAGTACTTC. This gives the protein CATDRVESYEQYF.

The chain uses TRBV9 and TRBJ2-7, with D possibly TRBD2 on 5 matching bases. CDR1 is SGDLS, CDR2 YYNGEE, per germline. The V end lost 0 bases, the J end lost 3 bases, and 13 bases lay between the germline ends. The CDR3 is 15 residues long. The CDR3 here is CASSVEGREGYEQYF. CDR3 in DNA: TGTGCCAGCAGCGTAGAAGGGAGAGAGGGCTACGAGCAGTACTTC.

The V and J genes are TRBV7-9 and TRBJ2-7; perhaps TRBD1 as D (5 bases). V dropped 5 bases and J dropped 7 bases, with 21 bases sitting between them. The CDR3 is 15 residues long. From germline, CDR1 is SEHNR and CDR2 FQNEAQ (reference sequence). The CDR3 region is CASSPTGAGLGEQYF. Written as DNA, the CDR3 is TGTGCCAGCAGCCCTACTGGTGCAGGGTTGGGGGAGCAGTACTTC. The whole variable domain, remainder taken from reference TRBV7-9 and TRBJ2-7, is DTGVSQNPRHKITKRGQNVTFRCDPISEHNRLYWYRQTLGQGPEFLTYFQNEAQLEKSRLLSDRFSAERPKGSFSTLEIQRTEQGDSAMYLCASSPTGAGLGEQYFGPGTRLTVT.

The V and J genes are TRBV4-3 and TRBJ1-2, with 7 bases that match TRBD1. CDR1 is LGHNA, CDR2 YSLEER, per germline. J gave up 4 bases and V 2 bases, and 4 bases lay outside the gene matches. CDR3 length: 14 residues. The CDR3 DNA sequence: TGCGCCAGCAGCCAATTGACAGGGAGCTATGGCTACACCTTC. Translation gives CASSQLTGSYGYTF.

This chain links TRBV2 with TRBJ2-3; 9 nucleotides agree with TRBD2. In germline, CDR1 is SNHLY, CDR2 FYNNEI. The CDR3 runs to 15 residues. V trimming: 5 bases; J trimming: 2 bases; junction bases outside the gene matches: 5. The chain's CDR3 is CASSQLAGPTDTQYF. The CDR3 DNA follows: TGTGCCAGCAGTCAACTAGCGGGCCCCACAGATACGCAGTATTTT. The full variable domain, its missing parts supplied by reference TRBV2 and TRBJ2-3, is EPEVTQTPSHQVTQMGQEVILRCVPISNHLYFYWYRQILGQKVEFLVSFYNNEISEKSEIFDDQFSVERPDGSNFTLKIRSTKLEDSAMYFCASSQLAGPTDTQYFGPGTRLTVL.

This CDR3 reads CASSPRLAGASYQETQYF. Here the CDR3 DNA reads TGTGCCAGCAGCCCCAGACTAGCGGGGGCCTCGTACCAAGAGACCCAGTACTTC. The chain recombines TRBV7-8 with TRBJ2-5, with 12 nucleotides matching TRBD2. The CDR3 is 18 amino acids. The germline V gene encodes CDR1 SGHVS and CDR2 FQNEAQ. With 5 bases clipped from V and 0 bases from J, the junction kept 10 bases outside the gene matches.

The gene calls are TRBV6-1 and TRBJ1-3; maybe TRBD1 (5 bases). This CDR3 comprises 17 residues. CDR1 and CDR2 (germline): MNHNS, SASEGT. Trimming pared 2 bases from V and 1 base from J, leaving 15 bases between. The CDR3 region has the DNA TGTGCCAGCAGTGAATCCTGGGGCAGGAGTTCTGGAAACACCATATATTTT. It codes for CASSESWGRSSGNTIYF.

J is TRBJ2-7 and V is TRBV9, with 7 bases matching TRBD2. Looked up from germline, CDR1 is SGDLS and CDR2 is YYNGEE. Unmatched junction bases numbered 3, after V lost 0 bases and J lost 3 bases. The CDR3 is 14 amino acids. This CDR3 is CASSVGGGGYEQYF. The CDR3 coding sequence is TGTGCCAGCAGCGTAGGCGGGGGAGGCTACGAGCAGTACTTC. The full variable domain, with the rest looked up from reference TRBV9 and TRBJ2-7, is DSGVTQTPKHLITATGQRVTLRCSPRSGDLSVYWYQQSLDQGLQFLIQYYNGEERAKGNILERFSAQQFPDLHSELNLSSLELGDSALYFCASSVGGGGYEQYFGPGTRLTVT.

This clone has only one observation. This rearrangement joins TRBV5-1 to TRBJ1-1; 7 nucleotides align to TRBD1. Germline V lookup: CDR1 SGHRS, CDR2 YFSETQ. Trimming removed 5 bases from V and 4 bases from J; junction bases left unmatched: 11. This CDR3 has 15 amino acids. The CDR3 loop reads CASSMIGGAGTEAFF. CDR3 bases: TGCGCCAGCAGTATGATAGGGGGCGCGGGCACTGAAGCTTTCTTT.

V gene TRBV7-3 combines with J gene TRBJ1-1; tentative D call: TRBD1 (5 bases). From germline, CDR1 is SGHTA and CDR2 FQGTGA. V lost 2 bases and J 4 bases, leaving 14 bases between the germline ends. This CDR3 region has 15 residues. In nucleotides, the CDR3 is TGTGCCAGCAGCTTATACGGGGGAGGGTTCACTGAAGCTTTCTTT. Translated, it gives CASSLYGGGFTEAFF. Based on the CDR3 plus reference TRBV7-3 and TRBJ1-1, the full variable domain is GAGVSQTPSNKVTEKGKYVELRCDPISGHTALYWYRQSLGQGPEFLIYFQGTGAADDSGLPNDRFFAVRPEGSVSTLKIQRTERGDSAVYLCASSLYGGGFTEAFFGQGTRLTVV.

The gene calls are TRBV5-4 and TRBJ1-1; D is unclear. This CDR3 is built from 12 residues. Germline CDR1 is SGHNT and CDR2 is YYREEE (reference sequence). Trimming removed 2 bases at V and 7 bases at J, with 9 bases between. The CDR3 region is CASSFGAVEAFF. The CDR3 bases are TGTGCCAGCAGCTTTGGAGCAGTTGAAGCTTTCTTT. Looking up the rest from reference TRBV5-4 and TRBJ1-1 gives the full variable domain: ETGVTQSPTHLIKTRGQQVTLRCSSQSGHNTVSWYQQALGQGPQFIFQYYREEENGRGNFPPRFSGLQFPNYSSELNVNALELDDSALYLCASSFGAVEAFFGQGTRLTVV.